The rows below give T cell receptor beta chains drawn from one sample of a study of blood T cells in healthy people across ages. From the 5' RACE reads, TCRdb called clonotypes with MiXCR, one entry per CDR3 protein. Of fewer than 2,000,000 distinct CDR3 sequences listed, about two fifths are singletons. The sample consisted of blood. The receptors stem from a human donor in good health. Both conserved end residues are part of each CDR3. The D gene is left open where the match is weak. Expanded clones are given a class, and other clones once, few, many or no size at all.

D: -; length: 14; size: -; J: TRBJ2-3; V: TRBV12-3/TRBV12-4; DNA: TGTGCCAGCAGTCCCGGTAGGGTAACAGATGCGCAGTATTTT; CDR3: CASSPGRVTDAQYF
D: -; length: 15; size: -; J: TRBJ2-3; V: TRBV7-2; DNA: TGTGCCAGCAGCTTAAATTGGGCGGACACAGATACGCAGTATTTT; CDR3: CASSLNWADTDTQYF
D: -; length: 12; size: -; J: TRBJ2-1; V: TRBV20-1; DNA: TGCAGTGCCGTAGGGGAATACAATGAGCAGTTCTTC; CDR3: CSAVGEYNEQFF
D: -; length: 15; size: -; J: TRBJ2-5; V: TRBV12-3/TRBV12-4; DNA: TGTGCCAGCAGCCCCCCCATGTCTAGCGCGGATACCCAGTACTTC; CDR3: CASSPPMSSADTQYF
D: TRBD1; length: 13; size: -; J: TRBJ2-7; V: TRBV12-3/TRBV12-4; DNA: TGTGCCAGCAGTTTTCAGGACAGGGACGAGCAGTACTTC; CDR3: CASSFQDRDEQYF
D: TRBD1; length: 16; size: few; J: TRBJ2-4; V: TRBV7-2; DNA: TGTGCCAGCAGCTTACAGACAGGGAATCCCCTAGGAGTTAAGTACTTC; CDR3: CASSLQTGNPLGVKYF
D: TRBD1; length: 16; size: -; J: TRBJ2-7; V: TRBV27; DNA: TGTGTCAGCAGTTCAGCCGGGACAGGGGGCCTTTACGAGCAGTACTTC; CDR3: CVSSSAGTGGLYEQYF
D: -; length: 13; size: -; J: TRBJ1-2; V: TRBV6-5; DNA: TGTGCCAGCAGTTCCCGGCGAGAGGCTGGCTACACCTTC; CDR3: CASSSRREAGYTF
D: -; length: 14; size: few; J: TRBJ2-7; V: TRBV7-2; DNA: TGTGCCAGCAGCTTCGCCGGTTACGGAGGGGAGCAGTACTTC; CDR3: CASSFAGYGGEQYF
D: -; length: 15; size: -; J: TRBJ1-1; V: TRBV20-1; DNA: TGCAGTGCTAGAGATCCGGGGGCGATGAACACTGAAGCTTTCTTT; CDR3: CSARDPGAMNTEAFF